The rows below give T cell receptor beta chains drawn from one sample of a study of CD4 T cells in relation to SARS-CoV-2 and coronaviruses. Assay used: immunoSEQ multiplex PCR; TCRdb lists only in-frame clones, some missing. The table has 25,000 to 30,000 clones, around 73% seen once; the top ten hold about a fifth. No antigens are known for them. Sequencing was done on a sample of CD4+ T cells from PBMCs, cultured in vitro. The receptors were gathered from a human donor in good health. Both conserved end residues are trimmed from each CDR3. Fields, in order: V gene, CDR3 protein.

>TRBV3-1/TRBV3-2
ASSPPGLVDTGELF
>TRBV6-5
ASTSRGGFTEAF
>TRBV18
ASSSYNRGNTIY
>TRBV10-3
AITSGPYNSGNTIY
>TRBV19
ASSIDLTGGGGPQH
>TRBV6-2/TRBV6-3
ASSSGTAMNTEAF
>TRBV4-1
ASSQYIFRGGTEAF
>TRBV5-6
ASSRRSVSAGQY
>TRBV6-2/TRBV6-3
ASSRSGGAYEQY
>TRBV2
ASRSSGAADTQY
>TRBV4-3
ASSDQGGPRGDTQY
>TRBV6-6
ASTQPGGNTGELF
>TRBV9
ASSSRTSGGGSGANVLT
>TRBV7-6
ASSFDLAGGLNEQF
>TRBV27
ASSALGQGGTEAF
>TRBV11-2
ASSLLYGSRSYNEQF
>TRBV7-8
ASSELAGGVDTQY
>TRBV4-3
ASSQDLADRAFLEQY
>TRBV10-3
AISLTGEHYGYT
>TRBV6-5
ASSYGQLNEKLF
>TRBV9
ASSGRTSGRVSEQF
>TRBV7-7
ASSPAGRETQY
>TRBV14
ASSDSTDTQY
>TRBV2
ASSEQGGAKETQY
>TRBV5-6
ASSPDYANTGELF
>TRBV4-2
ASSPQPYSNQPQH
>TRBV4-2
ASSQGSSSSYEQY
>TRBV6-1
ASRPIGTGYGYT
>TRBV20-1
SVGREETQY
>TRBV30
AWSVTPPGGYT
>TRBV9
ASSVSPLASAYNEQF
>TRBV4-2
ASSQDAGRGSNQPQH
>TRBV2
ASSGVGPTYGYT
>TRBV5-1
ASSLDGSLLADTQY
>TRBV6-2/TRBV6-3
ASSYSPSGRDTQY
>TRBV11-2
ASSLATASGMGELF
>TRBV19
ASSPSLASPGELF
>TRBV12-5
ASGLIPGSSYNEQF
>TRBV11-1
ASSLLTGGYNEQF
>TRBV5-1
ASRSTSGSPDTQY
>TRBV5-6
ASSLGGVDYGYT
>TRBV29-1
SAGASNNEQF
>TRBV7-2
ASSFAGDEKLF
>TRBV5-5
ASSPIPETTLGV
>TRBV29-1
SVGGDNQPQH
>TRBV11-2
ASSPDRVYNEQF
>TRBV18
ASSPSGEETQY
>TRBV18
ASSPGGSVLNEQF
>TRBV6-5
ASRETSGGYEQY
>TRBV4-1
ASSQDRRTGEF
>TRBV5-4
ASSSQMAEEAF